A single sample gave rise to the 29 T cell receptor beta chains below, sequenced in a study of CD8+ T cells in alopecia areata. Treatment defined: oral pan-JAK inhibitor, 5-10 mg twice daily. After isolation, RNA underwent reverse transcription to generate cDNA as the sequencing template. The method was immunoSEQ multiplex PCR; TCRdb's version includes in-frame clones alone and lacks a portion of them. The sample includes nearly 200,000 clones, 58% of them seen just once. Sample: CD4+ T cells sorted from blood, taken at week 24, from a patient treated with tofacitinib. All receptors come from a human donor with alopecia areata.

CDR3 in DNA: TGCAGCGTTGATGTGGGGACTCTTCAGTACTTC. The encoded protein is CSVDVGTLQYF. V and J are TRBV29-1 and TRBJ2-7; TRBD2 is a possible D gene (6 bases). Germline lookup yields CDR1 SQVTM and CDR2 ANQGSEA. Trimming cost V 3 bases and J 10 bases, with 13 bases left between them. This CDR3 spans 11 amino acids.

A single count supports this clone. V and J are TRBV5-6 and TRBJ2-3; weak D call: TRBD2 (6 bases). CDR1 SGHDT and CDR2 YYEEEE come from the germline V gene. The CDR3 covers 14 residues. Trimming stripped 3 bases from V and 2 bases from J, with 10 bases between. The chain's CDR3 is CASSSGLPTDTQYF. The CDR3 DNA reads TGTGCCAGCAGCTCGGGACTTCCCACAGATACGCAGTATTTT. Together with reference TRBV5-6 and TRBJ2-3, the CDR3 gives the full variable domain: DAGVTQSPTHLIKTRGQQVTLRCSPKSGHDTVSWYQQALGQGPQFIFQYYEEEERQRGNFPDRFSGHQFPNYSSELNVNALLLGDSALYLCASSSGLPTDTQYFGPGTRLTVL.

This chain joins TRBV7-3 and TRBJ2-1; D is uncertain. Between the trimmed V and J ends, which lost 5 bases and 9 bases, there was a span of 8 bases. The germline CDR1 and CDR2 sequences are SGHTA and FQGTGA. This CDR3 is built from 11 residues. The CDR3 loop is CASSASGEQFF. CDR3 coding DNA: TGTGCCAGCAGCGCCTCGGGTGAGCAGTTCTTC.

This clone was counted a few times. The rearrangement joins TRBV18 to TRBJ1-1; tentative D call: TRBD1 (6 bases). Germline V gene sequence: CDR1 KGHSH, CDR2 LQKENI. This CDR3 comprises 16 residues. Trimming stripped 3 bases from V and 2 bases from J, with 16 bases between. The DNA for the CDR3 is TGTGCCAGCTCACCTCAGCCGACAGGAGCTAACACTGAAGCTTTCTTT. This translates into CASSPQPTGANTEAFF. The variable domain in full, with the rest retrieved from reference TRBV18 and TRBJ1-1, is NAGVMQNPRHLVRRRGQEARLRCSPMKGHSHVYWYRQLPEEGLKFMVYLQKENIIDESGMPKERFSAEFPKEGPSILRIQQVVRGDSAAYFCASSPQPTGANTEAFFGQGTRLTVV.

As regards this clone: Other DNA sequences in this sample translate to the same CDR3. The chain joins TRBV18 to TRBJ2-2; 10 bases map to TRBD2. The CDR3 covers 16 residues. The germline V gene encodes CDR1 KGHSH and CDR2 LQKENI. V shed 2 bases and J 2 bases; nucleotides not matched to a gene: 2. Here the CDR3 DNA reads TGTGCCAGCTCACCATGGACTAGCGGTAACACCGGGGAGCTGTTTTTT. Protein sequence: CASSPWTSGNTGELFF.

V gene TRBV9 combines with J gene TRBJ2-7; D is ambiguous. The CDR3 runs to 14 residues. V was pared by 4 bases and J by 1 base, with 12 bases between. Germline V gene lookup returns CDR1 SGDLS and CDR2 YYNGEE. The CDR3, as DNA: TGTGCCAGCAGCCCCCAAGTGGAGTCCTACGAGCAGTACTTC. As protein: CASSPQVESYEQYF.

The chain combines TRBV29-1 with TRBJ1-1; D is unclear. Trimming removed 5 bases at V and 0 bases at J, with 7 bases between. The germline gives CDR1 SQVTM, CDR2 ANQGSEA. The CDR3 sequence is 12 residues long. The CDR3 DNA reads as TGCAGCGTTACGAGGTTGAACACTGAAGCTTTCTTT. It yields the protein CSVTRLNTEAFF.

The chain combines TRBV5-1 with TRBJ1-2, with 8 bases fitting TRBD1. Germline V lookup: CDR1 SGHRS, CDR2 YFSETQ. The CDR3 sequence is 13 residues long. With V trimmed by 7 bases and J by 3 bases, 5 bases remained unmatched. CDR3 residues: CASGVTGDYGYTF. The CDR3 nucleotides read TGCGCCAGCGGAGTGACAGGGGACTATGGCTACACCTTC.

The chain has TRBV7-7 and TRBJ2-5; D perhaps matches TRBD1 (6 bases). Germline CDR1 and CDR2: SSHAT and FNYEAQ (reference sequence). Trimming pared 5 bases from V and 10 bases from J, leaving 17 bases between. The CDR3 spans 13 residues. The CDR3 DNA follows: TGTGCCAGCAGCGAGCACTCAGGGGTGCGCCAGTACTTC. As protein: CASSEHSGVRQYF. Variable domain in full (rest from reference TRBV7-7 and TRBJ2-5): GAGVSQSPRYKVTKRGQDVTLRCDPISSHATLYWYQQALGQGPEFLTYFNYEAQPDKSGLPSDRFSAERPEGSISTLTIQRTEQRDSAMYRCASSEHSGVRQYFGPGTRLLVL.

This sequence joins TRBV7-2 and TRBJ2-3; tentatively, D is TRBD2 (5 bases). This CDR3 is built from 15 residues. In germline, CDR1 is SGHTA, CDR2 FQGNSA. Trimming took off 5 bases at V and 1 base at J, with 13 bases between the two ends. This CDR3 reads CASSGRTPGTDTQYF. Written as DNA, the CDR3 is TGTGCCAGCAGCGGCCGGACTCCCGGCACAGATACGCAGTATTTT.

CDR3 residues: CASSTGNFYGYTF. CDR3 nucleotides: TGTGCCAGTAGTACAGGGAACTTCTATGGCTACACCTTC. The V gene is TRBV19, the J gene TRBJ1-2, with D perhaps matching TRBD1 (5 bases). Trimming removed 4 bases at V and 4 bases at J, with 10 bases between. The germline gives CDR1 LNHDA, CDR2 SQIVND (reference sequence). The CDR3 is 13 residues long.

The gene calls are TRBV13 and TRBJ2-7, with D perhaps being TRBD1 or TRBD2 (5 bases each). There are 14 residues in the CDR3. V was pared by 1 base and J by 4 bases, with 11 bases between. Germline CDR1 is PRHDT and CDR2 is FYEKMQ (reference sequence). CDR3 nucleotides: TGTGCCAGCAGCTTAGCGGGATCAGGGTACGAGCAGTACTTC. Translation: CASSLAGSGYEQYF.

The CDR3 region has the DNA TGTGCCATCAGTGAGGTACTAGCGGAGGGGGCCAACGTCCTGACTTTC. It is translated as CAISEVLAEGANVLTF. The chain uses TRBV10-3 and TRBJ2-6; 8 bases agree with TRBD2. CDR1 is ENHRY and CDR2 is SYGVKD in the germline V gene. The V and J ends lost 2 bases and 4 bases, in that order; junction bases with no gene match: 4. The CDR3 consists of 16 residues.

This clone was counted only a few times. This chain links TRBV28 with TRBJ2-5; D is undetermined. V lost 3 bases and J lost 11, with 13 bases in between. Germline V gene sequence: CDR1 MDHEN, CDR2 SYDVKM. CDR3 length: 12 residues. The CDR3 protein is CASSLPSLEQYF. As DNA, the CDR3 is TGTGCCAGCAGTTTGCCGTCCCTGGAGCAGTACTTC.

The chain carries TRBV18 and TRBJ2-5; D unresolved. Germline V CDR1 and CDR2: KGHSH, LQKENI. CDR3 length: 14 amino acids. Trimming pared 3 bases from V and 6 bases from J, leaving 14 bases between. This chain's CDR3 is CASSPTDTHQTQYF. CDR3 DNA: TGTGCCAGCTCACCCACCGACACCCACCAGACCCAGTACTTC.

The DNA for the CDR3 is TGTGCCAGCTCACCTCCGACAGCTTACAATGAGCAGTTCTTC. This encodes CASSPPTAYNEQFF. J is TRBJ2-1 and V is TRBV18; D perhaps matches TRBD1 (5 bases). Per the germline V gene, CDR1 is KGHSH and CDR2 is LQKENI. V was pared by 3 bases and J by 4 bases, with 10 bases between. The CDR3 has 14 residues.

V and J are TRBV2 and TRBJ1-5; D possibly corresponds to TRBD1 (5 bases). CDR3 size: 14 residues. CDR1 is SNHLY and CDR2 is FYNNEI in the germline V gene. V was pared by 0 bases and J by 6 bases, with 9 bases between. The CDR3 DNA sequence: TGTGCCAGCAGTGAAGCGCTCAGGGCTCAGCCCCAGCATTTT. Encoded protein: CASSEALRAQPQHF.

CDR3 DNA sequence: TGTGCCAGCTCACCAAAAGGGGCCTACAATGAGCAGTTCTTC. Residues: CASSPKGAYNEQFF. The chain is built from TRBV18 and TRBJ2-1, with D perhaps matching TRBD1 (5 bases). CDR3 length: 14 residues. V lost 2 bases and J lost 2, with 7 bases in between. Germline assignment: CDR1 KGHSH and CDR2 LQKENI.

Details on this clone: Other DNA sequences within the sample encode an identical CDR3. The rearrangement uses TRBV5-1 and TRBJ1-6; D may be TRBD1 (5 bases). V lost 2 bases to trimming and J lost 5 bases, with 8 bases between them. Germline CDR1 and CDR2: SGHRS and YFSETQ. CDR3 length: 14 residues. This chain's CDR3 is CASSFGGNNSPLHF. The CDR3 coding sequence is TGCGCCAGCAGCTTCGGGGGGAATAATTCACCCCTCCACTTT.

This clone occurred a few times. The CDR3 nucleotides are TGTGCCAGCAGCCGCAGCAGGGCGGGAGTGGGCACCGGGGAGCTGTTTTTT. It specifies CASSRSRAGVGTGELFF. The genes are TRBV7-9 and TRBJ2-2; 7 bases are shared with TRBD2. J lost 4 bases, V lost 5 bases, and 13 bases had no gene match. The germline CDR1 and CDR2 sequences are SEHNR and FQNEAQ (reference sequence). This CDR3 spans 17 amino acids.

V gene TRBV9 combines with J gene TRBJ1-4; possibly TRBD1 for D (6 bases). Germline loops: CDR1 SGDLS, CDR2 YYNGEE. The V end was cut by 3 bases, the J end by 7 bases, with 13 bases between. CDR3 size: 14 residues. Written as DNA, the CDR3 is TGTGCCAGCAGCGAACAGGGATCGGGTGAAAAACTGTTTTTT. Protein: CASSEQGSGEKLFF.

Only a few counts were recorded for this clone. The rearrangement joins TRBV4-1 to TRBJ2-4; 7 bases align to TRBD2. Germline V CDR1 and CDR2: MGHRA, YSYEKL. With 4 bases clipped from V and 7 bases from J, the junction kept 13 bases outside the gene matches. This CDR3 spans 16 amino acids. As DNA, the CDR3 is TGCGCCAGCAGCCGGGAGGGACGGGGGGAATCGAACATTCAGTACTTC. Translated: CASSREGRGESNIQYF.

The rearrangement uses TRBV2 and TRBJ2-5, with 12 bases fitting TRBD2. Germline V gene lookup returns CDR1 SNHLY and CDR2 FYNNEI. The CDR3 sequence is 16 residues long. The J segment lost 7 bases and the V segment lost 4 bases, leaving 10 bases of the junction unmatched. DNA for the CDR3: TGTGCCAGCAGTGCCGAGGGACTAGCGGGCGGCGGGACCCAGTACTTC. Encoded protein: CASSAEGLAGGGTQYF. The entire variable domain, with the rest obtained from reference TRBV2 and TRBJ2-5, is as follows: EPEVTQTPSHQVTQMGQEVILRCVPISNHLYFYWYRQILGQKVEFLVSFYNNEISEKSEIFDDQFSVERPDGSNFTLKIRSTKLEDSAMYFCASSAEGLAGGGTQYFGPGTRLLVL.

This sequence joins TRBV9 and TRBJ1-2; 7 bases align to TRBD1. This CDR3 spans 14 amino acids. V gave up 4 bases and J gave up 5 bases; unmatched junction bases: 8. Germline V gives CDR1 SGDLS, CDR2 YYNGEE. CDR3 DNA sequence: TGTGCCAGCAGCAATTCCGGGACAGCATATGGCTACACCTTC. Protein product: CASSNSGTAYGYTF.

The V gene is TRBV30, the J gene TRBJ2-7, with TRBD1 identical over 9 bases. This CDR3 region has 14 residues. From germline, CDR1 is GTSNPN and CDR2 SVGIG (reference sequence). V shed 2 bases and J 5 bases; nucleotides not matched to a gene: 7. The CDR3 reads CAWSRGTGSHEQYF. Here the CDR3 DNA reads TGTGCCTGGAGTCGCGGGACAGGGTCCCACGAGCAGTACTTC.

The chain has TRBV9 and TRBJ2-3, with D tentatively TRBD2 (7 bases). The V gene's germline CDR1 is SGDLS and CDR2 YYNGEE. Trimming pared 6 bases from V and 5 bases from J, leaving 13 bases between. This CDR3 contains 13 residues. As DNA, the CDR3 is TGTGCCAGCACCCGAGGGGGGGAAGATACGCAGTATTTT. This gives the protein CASTRGGEDTQYF. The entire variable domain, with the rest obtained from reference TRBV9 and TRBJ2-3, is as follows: DSGVTQTPKHLITATGQRVTLRCSPRSGDLSVYWYQQSLDQGLQFLIQYYNGEERAKGNILERFSAQQFPDLHSELNLSSLELGDSALYFCASTRGGEDTQYFGPGTRLTVL.

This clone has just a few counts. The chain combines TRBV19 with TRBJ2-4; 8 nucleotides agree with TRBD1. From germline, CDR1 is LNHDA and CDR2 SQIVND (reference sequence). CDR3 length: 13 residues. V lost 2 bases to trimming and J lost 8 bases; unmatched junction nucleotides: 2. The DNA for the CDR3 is TGTGCCAGTAGTATAACGGGACAGGACATTCAGTACTTC. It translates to CASSITGQDIQYF.

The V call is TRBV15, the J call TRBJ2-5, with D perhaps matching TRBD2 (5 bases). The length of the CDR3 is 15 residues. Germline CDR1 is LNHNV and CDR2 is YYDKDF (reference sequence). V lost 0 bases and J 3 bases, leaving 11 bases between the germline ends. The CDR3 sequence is CATSRDRASKETQYF. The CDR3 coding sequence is TGTGCCACCAGCAGAGATCGGGCTAGCAAAGAGACCCAGTACTTC.

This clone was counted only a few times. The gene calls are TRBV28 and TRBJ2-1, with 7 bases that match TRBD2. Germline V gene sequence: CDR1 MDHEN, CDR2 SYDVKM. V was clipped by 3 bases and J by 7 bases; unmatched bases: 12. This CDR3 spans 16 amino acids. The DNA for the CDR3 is TGTGCCAGCAGTTTTCAAAAAGCGGGACTGGGGAATGAGCAGTTCTTC. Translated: CASSFQKAGLGNEQFF.